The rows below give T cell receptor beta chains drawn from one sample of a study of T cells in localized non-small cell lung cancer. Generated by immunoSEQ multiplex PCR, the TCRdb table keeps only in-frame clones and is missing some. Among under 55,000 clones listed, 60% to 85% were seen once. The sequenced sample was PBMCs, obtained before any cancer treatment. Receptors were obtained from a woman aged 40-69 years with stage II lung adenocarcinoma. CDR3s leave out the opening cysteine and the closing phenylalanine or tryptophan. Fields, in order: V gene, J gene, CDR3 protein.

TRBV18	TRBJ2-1	ASSPTSAPYNEQF
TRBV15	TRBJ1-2	ATSRDRIPNYGYT
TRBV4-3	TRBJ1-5	ASSRGTFNQPQH
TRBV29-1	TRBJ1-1	SVALTGNTEAF
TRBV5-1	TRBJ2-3	ASSLVPTDTQY
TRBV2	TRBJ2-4	ASSEEGRDIQY
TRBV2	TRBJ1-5	ASSVGGGREPQH
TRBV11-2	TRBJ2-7	ASSFGQPYEQY
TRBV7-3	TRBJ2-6	ASSPGRGGAGANVLT
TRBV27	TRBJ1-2	ASSLRDRDNGYT
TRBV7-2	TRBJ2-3	ASSSGGAPRTDTQY
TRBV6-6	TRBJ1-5	ASSPGTGRGNQPQH
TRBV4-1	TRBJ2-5	ASSPQGVAGQETQY
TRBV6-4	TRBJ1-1	ASSATTNTEAF
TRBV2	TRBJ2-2	ASTKDRATSRELF
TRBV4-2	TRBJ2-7	ASSQGVYEQY
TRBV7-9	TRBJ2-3	ASSFRDRADTQY
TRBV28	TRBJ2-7	ASSLSAGAYEQY
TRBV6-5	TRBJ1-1	AAWRGRDTEAF
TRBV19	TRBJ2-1	ASSGGGVVNEQF